One sample yielded the 16 T cell receptor beta chains listed below, sequenced in a study of cytomegalovirus exposure and HLA in healthy donors. Primers included in the PCR were 60 Vbeta and 13 Jbeta primers. The protocol was immunoSEQ multiplex PCR, while the TCRdb copy is restricted to in-frame clones and leaves out a portion. This sample yields some 150,000 clones, of which approximately 77% are seen a single time; 3% to 4.5% belongs to the top ten. The sequencing sample was made of PBMCs. Receptor source: a man aged 30 to 39 in good health and CMV-seropositive.

The rearrangement links TRBV6-1 to TRBJ2-7; TRBD1 matches 11 bases. In germline, CDR1 is MNHNS, CDR2 SASEGT. V shed 6 bases and J 4 bases; nucleotides not matched to a gene: 5. The CDR3 runs to 14 residues. The CDR3, as DNA: TGTGCCAGCAGGGGACAGGGGGGATTGTACGAGCAGTACTTC. Residues: CASRGQGGLYEQYF.

This sequence joins TRBV7-2 and TRBJ1-5; perhaps TRBD1 as D (6 bases). The CDR3 contains 14 residues. The V end lost 1 base, the J end lost 7 bases, and 11 bases lay between the germline ends. CDR1 and CDR2 (germline): SGHTA, FQGNSA. CDR3 protein: CASSLEQGGQPQHF. For the CDR3, the DNA is TGTGCCAGCAGCTTAGAACAGGGTGGGCAGCCCCAGCATTTT.

This clone was seen a handful of times. V and J are TRBV11-1 and TRBJ1-1; 7 bases fit TRBD1. Losses at the gene ends were 1 base for V and 4 bases for J; bases not matched to a gene: 6. This CDR3 contains 15 residues. CDR1 and CDR2 (germline): SGHAT, FQDESV (reference sequence). Here the CDR3 reads CASSLGGGLSTEAFF. CDR3 DNA sequence: TGTGCCAGCAGCTTAGGAGGGGGCTTGAGCACTGAAGCTTTCTTT.

CDR3 protein: CASSVSGGGDEQFF. CDR3 DNA: TGCGCCAGCAGCGTTAGCGGGGGTGGCGATGAGCAGTTCTTC. V gene TRBV5-1 combines with J gene TRBJ2-1; 9 bases match TRBD2. Germline lookup yields CDR1 SGHRS and CDR2 YFSETQ. Trimming took 4 bases from V and 8 from J; bases not matched to a gene: 7. The CDR3 has 14 amino acids.

This clone came up a few times. The chain joins TRBV23-1 to TRBJ1-5, with D possibly TRBD1 on 6 matching bases. TRBV23-1 is identified as an open reading frame with a role that is uncertain. The CDR3 sequence is 16 residues long. With 2 bases removed from V and 4 bases from J, the gap between germline ends came to 15 bases. The CDR3 here is CASSQEVNRVNQPQHF. In DNA, the CDR3 is TGCGCCAGCAGTCAAGAGGTAAACAGGGTAAATCAGCCCCAGCATTTT.

V is TRBV4-3 and J is TRBJ1-2, with 7 bases aligning to TRBD1. Losses at the gene ends were 0 bases for V and 5 bases for J; bases not matched to a gene: 3. CDR1 is LGHNA and CDR2 is YSLEER in the germline V gene. The CDR3 is 14 residues long. CDR3 coding DNA: TGCGCCAGCAGCCAAGAACCGACAGGGTATGGCTACACCTTC. Its protein is CASSQEPTGYGYTF.

The CDR3 nucleotides read TGTGCCAGCAGTGACGACTGGGGCTACACCTTC. Its translation: CASSDDWGYTF. This rearrangement joins TRBV14 to TRBJ1-2; D not certain. Per germline, CDR1 SGHDN and CDR2 FVKESK. The CDR3 sequence is 11 residues long. Between the trimmed V and J ends, which lost 6 bases and 8 bases, there was a span of 10 bases.

V and J are TRBV25-1 and TRBJ2-2, with a possible D match to TRBD1 (5 bases). The germline V gene has CDR1 MGHDK and CDR2 SYGVNS. The CDR3 loop spans 13 amino acids. The V gene lost 3 bases and the J gene lost 5 bases, with 7 bases spanning the gap. CDR3 region: CASSDRVTGELFF. The CDR3 region has the DNA TGTGCCAGCAGTGACAGGGTAACCGGGGAGCTGTTTTTT. Filled out from reference TRBV25-1 and TRBJ2-2, the complete variable domain reads EADIYQTPRYLVIGTGKKITLECSQTMGHDKMYWYQQDPGMELHLIHYSYGVNSTEKGDLSSESTVSRIRTEHFPLTLESARPSHTSQYLCASSDRVTGELFFGEGSRLTVL.

The V and J genes are TRBV19 and TRBJ2-3; 9 bases are a match to TRBD1. This CDR3 has 14 amino acids. V shed 9 bases, J shed 2 bases, and the junction held 6 bases outside the gene matches. Germline CDR1 and CDR2: LNHDA and SQIVND (reference sequence). As DNA, the CDR3 is TGTGCCAGGTTACAGGGGGCCCTCACAGATACGCAGTATTTT. It specifies CARLQGALTDTQYF.

This clone was observed a single time. The V gene is TRBV27, the J gene TRBJ2-3; 9 nucleotides align to TRBD2. V trimming: 3 bases; J trimming: 3 bases; junction bases outside the gene matches: 7. Germline assignment: CDR1 MNHEY and CDR2 SMNVEV (reference sequence). This CDR3 comprises 16 residues. The CDR3 region has the DNA TGTGCCAGCAGTTTGGGAGCGGGGGGCCTTACAGATACGCAGTATTTT. Translating gives CASSLGAGGLTDTQYF.

The chain has TRBV6-6 and TRBJ2-3; 9 bases match TRBD2. Germline V gene data show CDR1 as MNHNY and CDR2 as SVGAGI (reference sequence). The CDR3 runs to 16 residues. The V segment lost 5 bases and the J segment 1 base; nucleotides outside the gene matches: 7. Here the CDR3 reads CASSTIPSGGTDTQYF. The CDR3 DNA is TGTGCCAGCAGTACCATACCTAGCGGGGGCACAGATACGCAGTATTTT.

This chain connects TRBV1 to TRBJ2-1; the table gives TRBD2 as D, unverified against the DNA. TRBV1 is reported as a pseudogene. The CDR3 length is 17 residues. The CDR3: CTSSSHLAGATYNEQFF. Written as DNA, the CDR3 is TGCACCAGCAGCTCCCATTTGGCGGGGGCCACCTACAATGAGCAGTTCTTC.

This clone has only one observation. V usage is TRBV27 and J usage is TRBJ2-1; TRBD2 matches 12 bases. Germline trimming cut 5 bases from V and 10 bases from J; bases unmatched to any gene: 6. The CDR3 contains 14 residues. Germline V CDR1 and CDR2: MNHEY, SMNVEV (reference sequence). The CDR3 region is CASSPRTSGDEQFF. Here the CDR3 DNA reads TGTGCCAGCAGTCCCCGGACTAGCGGGGACGAGCAGTTCTTC.

The CDR3 loop is CASSVDGGVRDTQYF. CDR3 nucleotides: TGTGCCAGCAGCGTAGACGGGGGGGTAAGAGATACGCAGTATTTT. This chain uses TRBV9 with TRBJ2-3; 8 bases are shared with TRBD2. The CDR3 totals 15 residues. Germline V lookup: CDR1 SGDLS, CDR2 YYNGEE. V lost 0 bases and J lost 5; bases outside the gene matches: 5.

Here the CDR3 reads CAVGAGELFF. The CDR3 DNA is TGTGCCGTCGGAGCCGGGGAGCTGTTTTTT. This chain uses TRBV7-6 with TRBJ2-2; D remains ambiguous. Germline CDR1 is SGHVS and CDR2 is FNYEAQ. Trimming stripped 11 bases from V and 6 bases from J, with 7 bases between. The CDR3 runs to 10 residues.

The chain carries TRBV18 and TRBJ2-3; possible D gene TRBD1, 7 bases. V lost 5 bases and J lost 1, with 13 bases in between. The germline CDR1 and CDR2 sequences are KGHSH and LQKENI. This CDR3 is 15 amino acids long. CDR3 protein: CASSDTGEGTDTQYF. CDR3 DNA sequence: TGTGCCAGCTCAGACACAGGGGAGGGCACAGATACGCAGTATTTT.